The clone carrying this T cell receptor (beta chain) has a handful of counts. This sample was taken from a study of blood T cell repertoires in COVID-19. Clones were read by immunoSEQ multiplex PCR, and TCRdb kept only the in-frame ones, dropping some. This table holds 200,000 or so clones, more than 65% found once. In germline, CDR1 is SGHTA, CDR2 FQGNSA. The CDR3 has 13 amino acids. Germline trimming cut 4 bases from V and 4 bases from J; bases unmatched to any gene: 1. This chain connects TRBV7-2 to TRBJ1-5; 7 bases agree with TRBD1. Sequencing input: PBMCs or T cells enriched from blood (not recorded which). The TCR sequence derives from a man aged 35-49 years who had recovered from COVID-19. The CDR3 DNA is TGTGCCAGCAGCTCCAGGGGGAATCAGCCCCAGCATTTT. As protein: CASSSRGNQPQHF.